Included here is one TCR beta chain sequence, with context. The antigen is undetermined. Expressed TCRB transcripts were sequenced, since all the RNA that had been isolated was reverse transcribed. Sequencing used immunoSEQ multiplex PCR; TCRdb keeps in-frame clones, though not all of them. The sample lists 600,000 to 700,000 clones; roughly an eighth were seen once. This sample was taken from a study of beta chain features in type 1 diabetes. Study in general: Patients were similar to healthy donors in age and gender (as well as in cell yields).

Study outcomes and limitations: Moderate but significant shortening of TCRB CDR3s was recorded in all four CD4+ subsets from Type 1 diabetes patients. With patients and controls alike, PCR might favor shorter templates to an equal degree. Comparison showed that naive, central memory and Treg TCRB repertoires appeared more similar among patients than among healthy donors.

In germline, CDR1 is SEHNR, CDR2 FQNEAQ (reference sequence). V shed 5 bases, J shed 3 bases, and the junction held 9 bases outside the gene matches. The CDR3 loop spans 15 amino acids. Sample: naive CD4+ T cells from blood. The TCR was taken from a man aged 25-40 years with type 1 diabetes. The chain is built from TRBV7-9 and TRBJ1-2, with 7 bases aligning to TRBD1. The CDR3 bases are TGTGCCAGCAGCCCCCGACAGGGTGTGGACTATGGCTACACCTTC. Translated: CASSPRQGVDYGYTF.